Here is one TCR beta chain with its context. Its antigen target is currently unknown. No clone much larger than this one lies a single base away; base qualities are absent. Relative to germline, V is missing 6 bases and J is missing 3 bases, with 10 bases of the junction outside any gene match. CDR1 and CDR2 are read off the germline V gene as MNHNS and SASEGT. The CDR3 sequence holds 15 residues, the cysteine and valine included. Only the CDR3 DNA stays, 45 bases, in frame from base 1. For sequencing of the TCRbeta CDR3 region, genomic DNA was extracted from the sorted cells. The immunoSEQ Assay was used for sequencing of TCRbeta CDR3 regions. TCRdb retrieved this table from immuneACCESS and kept in-frame rearrangements only. Not all clones are present; in checked studies, unresolved V genes account for under half, and no reason is known for the remainder. The sample table holds 75,000 to 95,000 clones, of which 70% to 90% were seen once. The ten largest clones add up to roughly 4.5% of the sample.

This entry is derived from a study of OX40 agonist ivuxolimab in advanced cancers. For context, the study as a whole: Ivuxolimab was a fully human IgG2 agonistic monoclonal antibody targeting the costimulatory receptor OX40 (CD134). The paper reports the monotherapy dose-escalation portion (N of about 54 patients) of the phase I ivuxolimab trial. The dose-escalation cohort was 82.7% male with a mean age of about 54 years, ranging from roughly 20 to 80. Among the 50 to 55 dose-escalation patients, approximately 20 had hepatocellular carcinoma, around 15 melanoma, 9 renal cell carcinoma and 9 head and neck cancer. Peripheral TCRbeta sequencing aimed to test whether ivuxolimab altered TCR sequence diversity and caused clonal T-cell expansion. Prior anti-PD-1, anti-PD-L1 or anti-CTLA-4 therapy was permitted, and checkpoint inhibitors had been received by 30% to 40% of dose-escalation patients. Three dose-escalation patients achieved partial responses, one with hepatocellular carcinoma and two with cutaneous melanoma. Intravenous ivuxolimab was administered to patients every 2 weeks at six dose levels: 0.01, 0.1, 0.3, 1.5, 3 and 10 mg/kg. Broader findings and caveats from the paper: Partial responders in the 0.1-3.0 mg/kg groups had among the lowest normalized peripheral clonal expansion, especially among CD8+ T cells. Clonal expansion of both CD4+ and CD8+ blood T cells was observed from baseline to week 6 at doses 0.1 to 3.0 mg/kg. The antigen specificity of the peripheral T cells that underwent clonal expansion was not determined. Low levels of normalized T-cell clonal expansion were also seen in some patients who did not respond. After ivuxolimab, expanded clones were on average more numerous among CD8+ T cells than among CD4+ T cells.

The trial excluded patients who had a history of autoimmune disease or who were on systemic immunosuppression. Peripheral blood for TCR sequencing was collected from all dose cohorts at baseline, on cycle 4 day 1, and on cycle 7 day 1. Samples were obtained from an open-label, multicenter, first-in-human phase I dose-escalation trial of ivuxolimab. Adults with locally advanced or metastatic head and neck squamous cell, hepatocellular, melanoma or renal cell carcinoma were enrolled in the trial. Before TCR sequencing, CD4+ T cells and CD8+ T cells from peripheral blood were sorted into separate populations.

The chain is assembled from TRBV6-1 and TRBJ2-7; 8 middle bases align to TRBD1. The source of this sequence is an adult with an advanced solid tumor such as melanoma, head and neck, liver or kidney cancer. The sequences come from CD4+ or CD8+ T cells sorted from blood, collected in a trial of the OX40 agonist ivuxolimab. The DNA sequence follows: TGTGCCAGCAGCCAGGGGGCTTTAAGGGGCTACGAGCAGTACGTC. It is translated as CASSQGALRGYEQYV.